This T cell receptor (beta chain) stems from a study of T cells in Graves' hyperthyroidism and ophthalmopathy. Amplification yielded TCR beta CDR3 regions, with RNA transcripts as the source. First-round RT-PCR targeting the TCR CDR3 was performed with the HTBI primer set. TCRdb fed the multiplex PCR reads into MiXCR, producing one record per CDR3 protein. Found here are roughly 520,000 distinct CDR3 sequences, roughly 25% of them singletons; the top ten hold around 10%. This clonotype has a count of ten or more. CDR1 is SGHAT, CDR2 FQNNGV, per germline. The CDR3 loop spans 15 amino acids. With 3 bases clipped from V and 3 bases from J, the junction kept 5 bases outside the gene matches.

This receptor was obtained from a woman younger than 45 with Graves' ophthalmopathy. The chain combines TRBV11-2 with TRBJ2-3, with TRBD1 identical over 8 bases. The sequencing sample was made of blood. The CDR3 sequence is CASSFGQGRTDTQYF. The DNA of the CDR3 is TGTGCCAGCAGCTTTGGACAGGGCAGGACAGATACGCAGTATTTT.